The present T cell receptor beta chain was sequenced within a study of cytomegalovirus exposure and HLA in healthy donors. Study-level findings and limits: Diagnosis of cytomegalovirus status made by the classifier reportedly showed high specificity and sensitivity.

Clones were sequenced by immunoSEQ multiplex PCR, and TCRdb holds only the in-frame ones, with some missing. Of under 400,000 clones detected, more than 80% appear once; the ten largest clones hold under 0.9%. This clone was seen once. Its antigen is not known. V lost 4 bases, J lost 0 bases, and 8 bases lay in between. This CDR3 contains 14 residues. Germline values: CDR1 SGDLS, CDR2 YYNGEE. The origin of this receptor is a woman aged 18-29 years in good health and CMV-seronegative. The gene calls are TRBV9 and TRBJ2-4, with D hard to call. The sample comprised PBMCs. The CDR3 loop reads CASSPVLAKNIQYF. CDR3 nucleotide sequence: TGTGCCAGCAGCCCCGTTTTAGCCAAAAACATTCAGTACTTC.